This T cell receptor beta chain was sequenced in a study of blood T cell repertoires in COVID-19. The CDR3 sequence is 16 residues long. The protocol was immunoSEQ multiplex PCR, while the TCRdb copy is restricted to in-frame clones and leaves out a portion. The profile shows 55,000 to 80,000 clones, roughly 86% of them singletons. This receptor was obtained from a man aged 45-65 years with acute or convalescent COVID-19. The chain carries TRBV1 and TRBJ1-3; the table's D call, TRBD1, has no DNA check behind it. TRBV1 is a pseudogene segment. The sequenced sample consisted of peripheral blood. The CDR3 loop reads CTSSHPDRAGRKTIYF. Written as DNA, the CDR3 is TGCACCAGCAGCCACCCGGACAGGGCCGGACGTAAGACCATATATTTT.